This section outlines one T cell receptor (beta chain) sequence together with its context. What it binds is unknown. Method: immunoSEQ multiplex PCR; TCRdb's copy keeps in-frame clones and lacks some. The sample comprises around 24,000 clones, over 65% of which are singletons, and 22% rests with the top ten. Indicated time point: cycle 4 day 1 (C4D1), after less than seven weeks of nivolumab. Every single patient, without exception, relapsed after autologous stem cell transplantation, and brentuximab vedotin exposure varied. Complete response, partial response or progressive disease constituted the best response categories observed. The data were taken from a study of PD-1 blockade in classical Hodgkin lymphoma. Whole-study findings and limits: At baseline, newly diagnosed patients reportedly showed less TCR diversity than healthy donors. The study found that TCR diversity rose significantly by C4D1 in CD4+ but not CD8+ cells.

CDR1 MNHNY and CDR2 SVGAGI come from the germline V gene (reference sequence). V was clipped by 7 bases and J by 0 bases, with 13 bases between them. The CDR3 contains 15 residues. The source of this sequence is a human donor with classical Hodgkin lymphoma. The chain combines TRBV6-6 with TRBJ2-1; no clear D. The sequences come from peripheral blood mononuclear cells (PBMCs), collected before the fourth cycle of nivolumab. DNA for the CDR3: TGTGCCAGCAAGGAAACCTCGACCTCCTACAATGAGCAGTTCTTC. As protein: CASKETSTSYNEQFF.